These 19 T cell receptor beta chains were sequenced from one sample in a study of T cells in Graves' hyperthyroidism and ophthalmopathy. TCR beta CDR3 regions were amplified from RNA. First-round RT-PCR with HTBI primers amplified the TCR CDR3 region. TCRdb itself ran the multiplex PCR reads through MiXCR, one entry per CDR3 protein. The table records some 760,000 distinct CDR3 sequences, approximately 14% of them present only once. The specimen was blood. The receptors originated from a woman between 18 and 29 years old with Graves' hyperthyroidism.

This clonotype was picked up a small number of times. The V and J genes are TRBV4-2 and TRBJ2-1; 7 positions match TRBD1. The CDR3 is 18 residues long. Germline V CDR1 and CDR2: LGHNA, YNFKEQ. The trim removed 2 bases at V and 0 bases at J, leaving 10 bases unmatched. The CDR3 bases are TGTGCCAGCAGCCAATATAGACAGGGTTTTAGCTCCTACAATGAGCAGTTCTTC. It is translated as CASSQYRQGFSSYNEQFF.

This clonotype was seen only a few times. The V call is TRBV27, the J call TRBJ1-2; weak D call: TRBD1 (5 bases). Trimming took 0 bases from V and 4 from J, leaving 9 bases between them. CDR1 and CDR2 from the germline V gene are MNHEY and SMNVEV (reference sequence). The CDR3 has 14 residues. Here the CDR3 DNA reads TGTGCCAGCAGTTTATCGTACAGGTTCTATGGCTACACCTTC. It is translated as CASSLSYRFYGYTF.

This clonotype has more than one count but fewer than ten. This chain's CDR3 is CASRQGLLGETQYF. The CDR3 nucleotides read TGTGCCAGCAGACAAGGACTGCTTGGAGAGACCCAGTACTTC. The chain joins TRBV2 to TRBJ2-5, with a weak D call TRBD2 (5 bases). This CDR3 has 14 residues. Germline CDR1 is SNHLY and CDR2 is FYNNEI. Trimming took off 6 bases at V and 4 bases at J, with 15 bases between the two ends.

In its sample, this clonotype was seen a few times. V is TRBV5-1 and J is TRBJ2-5; D might be TRBD1 (6 bases). This CDR3 comprises 13 residues. Germline V gene data show CDR1 as SGHRS and CDR2 as YFSETQ. V was trimmed by 3 bases and J by 1 base, leaving 7 bases between them. The CDR3 here is CASSWDIQETQYF. The CDR3 DNA reads TGCGCCAGCAGCTGGGACATCCAAGAGACCCAGTACTTC.

This chain links TRBV19 with TRBJ1-2; D might be TRBD1 (6 bases). CDR3 length equals 18 residues. V dropped 3 bases and J dropped 4 bases, with 24 bases sitting between them. CDR1 LNHDA and CDR2 SQIVND come from the germline V gene (reference sequence). CDR3 amino acids: CASSIGQGRFLLTYGYTF. CDR3 in DNA: TGTGCCAGTAGTATTGGGCAGGGGAGGTTCTTATTAACCTATGGCTACACCTTC.

The V gene is TRBV7-2, the J gene TRBJ2-3, with 9 bases that match TRBD2. Germline V lookup: CDR1 SGHTA, CDR2 FQGNSA. The CDR3 covers 17 residues. V shed 3 bases, J shed 3 bases, and the junction held 10 bases outside the gene matches. The CDR3 spells CASSFSGRGFWTDTQYF. CDR3 DNA: TGTGCCAGCAGCTTTAGCGGGAGAGGCTTTTGGACAGATACGCAGTATTTT.

The chain recombines TRBV6-2 or TRBV6-3 with TRBJ2-1, with 13 positions matching TRBD2. Per the germline V gene, CDR1 is MNHEY and CDR2 is SVGEGT. The CDR3 totals 17 residues. J gave up 2 bases and V 11 bases, and 12 bases lay outside the gene matches. CDR3 bases: TGTGCCCCCCCTGAGAGACTAGCGGGAGGCCCCTACAATGAGCAGTTCTTC. It yields the protein CAPPERLAGGPYNEQFF.

The gene calls are TRBV6-5 and TRBJ2-7; 7 bases agree with TRBD1. This CDR3 region has 14 residues. Trimming cost V 2 bases and J 6 bases; bases outside gene matches: 7. Germline CDR1 reads MNHEY; CDR2 reads SVGAGI. CDR3 coding DNA: TGTGCCAGCAGTTACGCCGACAGGGTCTGCGAGCAGTACTTC. Translating it yields CASSYADRVCEQYF.

The chain is built from TRBV7-9 and TRBJ2-7; 7 bases are shared with TRBD1. CDR3 size: 11 residues. Germline V gene lookup returns CDR1 SEHNR and CDR2 FQNEAQ (reference sequence). After removal of 4 bases from V and 8 bases from J, the junction contained 2 bases not matched to a gene. This CDR3 reads CASSSGQKQYF. The DNA for the CDR3 is TGTGCCAGCAGCTCGGGACAGAAGCAGTACTTC.

This clonotype has a single count. The genes are TRBV6-5 and TRBJ2-5; 9 positions match TRBD2. Germline CDR1 and CDR2: MNHEY and SVGAGI. V lost 0 bases, J lost 2 bases, and 4 bases stayed unmatched. The CDR3 totals 16 residues. CDR3 DNA sequence: TGTGCCAGCAGTTACTCGCCTAGCGGGAAACAAGAGACCCAGTACTTC. The encoded protein is CASSYSPSGKQETQYF.

Of note for this clonotype: With a much larger clone just one base away, this may be a read error. The chain carries TRBV12-3 or TRBV12-4 and TRBJ2-1; D not certain. CDR3 length: 14 amino acids. The germline V and J ends were trimmed by 5 bases and 10 bases, with 18 bases remaining between them. The DNA of the CDR3 is TGTGCCAGCAGTCCCCAAATAGAGGCGTACGAGCAGTTCTTC. This codes for CASSPQIEAYEQFF.

This clonotype was seen repeatedly, ten times or more. The J gene is TRBJ2-1, the V gene TRBV7-2; unclear D gene. The CDR3 totals 13 residues. The germline V gene has CDR1 SGHTA and CDR2 FQGNSA. Trimming cost V 5 bases and J 4 bases, with 9 bases left between them. DNA for the CDR3: TGTGCCAGCAGCCTACACCCTTACAATGAGCAGTTCTTC. It specifies CASSLHPYNEQFF.

This clonotype was picked up many times. The chain joins TRBV12-3 or TRBV12-4 to TRBJ2-5; D assignment may be TRBD1 or TRBD2 (7 bases each). Trimming removed 5 bases at V and 5 bases at J, with 18 bases between. The CDR3 consists of 15 residues. CDR3 coding DNA: TGTGCCAGCAGTCAGGGGGGACTATACGAGGAGACCCAGTACTTC. Amino acids: CASSQGGLYEETQYF.

The chain has TRBV24-1 and TRBJ2-1; no clear D gene. The CDR3 spans 12 residues. Between the trimmed V and J ends, which lost 3 bases and 5 bases, there was a span of 4 bases. Germline V gives CDR1 KGHDR, CDR2 SFDVKD. The CDR3 nucleotides read TGTGCCACCAGTGATCAGAACAATGAGCAGTTCTTC. Amino acid sequence: CATSDQNNEQFF.

This clonotype was recorded a few times. The chain combines TRBV27 with TRBJ1-2; 7 nucleotides match TRBD1. Germline CDR1 MNHEY, CDR2 SMNVEV (reference sequence). This CDR3 contains 14 residues. With V trimmed by 6 bases and J by 5 bases, 9 bases remained unmatched. The CDR3 loop is CASRQTGRVYGYTF. DNA for the CDR3: TGTGCCAGCAGACAGACAGGGAGGGTTTATGGCTACACCTTC.

The sample holds many counts of this clonotype. The chain recombines TRBV2 with TRBJ1-6; D is possibly TRBD1 (6 bases). V lost 8 bases to trimming and J lost 6 bases, with 11 bases between them. The CDR3 runs 13 residues. Germline V gene sequence: CDR1 SNHLY, CDR2 FYNNEI. The CDR3 DNA follows: TGTGCCAGCCAGGGGACCAGTAATTCACCCCTCCACTTT. The encoded protein is CASQGTSNSPLHF.

In this sample, this clonotype turned up many times. The V and J genes are TRBV11-2 and TRBJ2-2, with D unresolved. The CDR3 runs 17 residues. V shed 0 bases and J shed 0 bases, with 11 bases lying between them. The V gene's germline CDR1 is SGHAT and CDR2 FQNNGV. The CDR3 DNA is TGTGCCAGCAGCTTAGACCCCGTGACGGCGAACACCGGGGAGCTGTTTTTT. Amino acids: CASSLDPVTANTGELFF.

This clonotype was found many times. This sequence joins TRBV20-1 and TRBJ1-1, with D possibly being TRBD1 (6 bases). This CDR3 comprises 12 residues. CDR1 is DFQATT and CDR2 is SNEGSKA in the germline V gene (reference sequence). The DNA for the CDR3 is TGCAGCTTGAAACAGGGAGACACTGAAGCTTTCTTT. This codes for CSLKQGDTEAFF.

This sequence joins TRBV5-1 and TRBJ1-3; 9 nucleotides agree with TRBD1. J was trimmed by 4 bases and V by 4 bases; bases with no gene match: 6. CDR1 is SGHRS and CDR2 is YFSETQ in the germline V gene. The CDR3 covers 15 residues. The CDR3 loop is CASSVQGATGNTIYF. CDR3 in DNA: TGCGCCAGCAGCGTACAGGGGGCAACAGGAAACACCATATATTTT.